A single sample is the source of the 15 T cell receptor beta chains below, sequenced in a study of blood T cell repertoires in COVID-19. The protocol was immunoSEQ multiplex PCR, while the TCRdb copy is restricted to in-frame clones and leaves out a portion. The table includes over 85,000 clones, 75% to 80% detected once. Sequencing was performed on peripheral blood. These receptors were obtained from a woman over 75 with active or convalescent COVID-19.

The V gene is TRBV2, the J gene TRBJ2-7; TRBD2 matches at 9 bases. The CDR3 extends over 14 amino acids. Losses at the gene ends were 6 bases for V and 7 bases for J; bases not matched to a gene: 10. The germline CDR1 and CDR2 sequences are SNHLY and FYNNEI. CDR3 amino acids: CASRRFSGSEEQYF. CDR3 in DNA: TGTGCCAGCAGGAGGTTTAGCGGGAGTGAAGAGCAGTACTTC.

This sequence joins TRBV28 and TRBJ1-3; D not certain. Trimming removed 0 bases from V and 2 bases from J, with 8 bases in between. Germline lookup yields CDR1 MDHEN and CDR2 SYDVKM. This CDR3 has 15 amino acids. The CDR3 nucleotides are TGTGCCAGCAGTTTATGGACTAGCACTGGAAACACCATATATTTT. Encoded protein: CASSLWTSTGNTIYF.

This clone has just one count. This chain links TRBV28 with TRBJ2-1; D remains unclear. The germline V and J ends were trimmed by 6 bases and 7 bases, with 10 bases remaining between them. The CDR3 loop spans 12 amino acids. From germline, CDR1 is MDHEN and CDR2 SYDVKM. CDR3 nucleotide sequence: TGTGCCAGCAGCCATACTAAGAATGAGCAGTTCTTC. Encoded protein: CASSHTKNEQFF.

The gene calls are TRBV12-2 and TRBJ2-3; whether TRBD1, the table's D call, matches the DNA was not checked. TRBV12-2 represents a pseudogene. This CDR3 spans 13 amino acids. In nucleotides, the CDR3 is TGTGCAAGTCGCTTTTGGCACACAGATACGCAGTATTTT. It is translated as CASRFWHTDTQYF.

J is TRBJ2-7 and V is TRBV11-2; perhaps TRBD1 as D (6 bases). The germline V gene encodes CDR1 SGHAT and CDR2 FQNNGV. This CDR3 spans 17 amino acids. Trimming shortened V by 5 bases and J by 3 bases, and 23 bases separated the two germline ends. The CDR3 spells CASSPINRAERRYEQYF. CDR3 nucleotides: TGTGCCAGCAGCCCGATCAACAGGGCAGAAAGACGCTACGAGCAGTACTTC.

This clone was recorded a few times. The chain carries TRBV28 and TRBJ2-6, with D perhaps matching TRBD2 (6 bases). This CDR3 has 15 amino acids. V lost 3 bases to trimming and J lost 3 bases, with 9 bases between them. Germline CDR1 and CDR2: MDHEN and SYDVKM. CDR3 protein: CASSFRDFGANVLTF. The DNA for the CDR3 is TGTGCCAGCAGTTTCCGGGACTTTGGGGCCAACGTCCTGACTTTC.

The CDR3 bases are TGCAGCGTTGTTTGGTGGCTAGCGGGAGAAGAGACCCAGTACTTC. As protein: CSVVWWLAGEETQYF. The rearrangement uses TRBV29-1 and TRBJ2-5; 10 bases fit TRBD2. CDR3 size: 15 residues. V was clipped by 4 bases and J by 3 bases; unmatched bases: 8. Germline V CDR1 and CDR2: SQVTM, ANQGSEA.

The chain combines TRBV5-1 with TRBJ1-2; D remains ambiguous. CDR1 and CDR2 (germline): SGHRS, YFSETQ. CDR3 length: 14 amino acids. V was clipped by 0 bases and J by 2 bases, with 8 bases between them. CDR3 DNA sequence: TGCGCCAGCAGCTTGGATTACAGAAACTATGGCTACACCTTC. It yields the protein CASSLDYRNYGYTF.

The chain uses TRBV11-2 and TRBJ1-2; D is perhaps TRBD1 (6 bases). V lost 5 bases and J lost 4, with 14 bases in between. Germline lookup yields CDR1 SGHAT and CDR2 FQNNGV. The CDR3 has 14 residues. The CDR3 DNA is TGTGCCAGCAGCCCCTCGGGGGGCGCCTATGGCTACACCTTC. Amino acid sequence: CASSPSGGAYGYTF.

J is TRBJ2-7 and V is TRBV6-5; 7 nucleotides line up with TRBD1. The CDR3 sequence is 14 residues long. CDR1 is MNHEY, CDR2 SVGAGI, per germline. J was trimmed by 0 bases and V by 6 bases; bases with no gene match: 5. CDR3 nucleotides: TGTGCCAGCAGAACGACAGGGAACTCCTACGAGCAGTACTTC. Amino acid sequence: CASRTTGNSYEQYF.

The CDR3 DNA follows: TGTGCCAGTAGTATTCTGGGGGGGCTCACAGATACGCAGTATTTT. Translation gives CASSILGGLTDTQYF. The V gene is TRBV19, the J gene TRBJ2-3; TRBD2 might be the D (7 bases). CDR3 length equals 15 residues. CDR1 LNHDA and CDR2 SQIVND come from the germline V gene (reference sequence). V shed 3 bases and J shed 2 bases, with 12 bases lying between them.

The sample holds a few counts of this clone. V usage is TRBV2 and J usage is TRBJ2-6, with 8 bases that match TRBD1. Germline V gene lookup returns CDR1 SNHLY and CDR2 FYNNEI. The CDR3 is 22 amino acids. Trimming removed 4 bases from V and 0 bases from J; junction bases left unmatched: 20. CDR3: CASSGKLARMGQVSSGANVLTF. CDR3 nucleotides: TGTGCCAGCAGTGGGAAGCTCGCGCGTATGGGACAGGTCAGCTCTGGGGCCAACGTCCTGACTTTC.

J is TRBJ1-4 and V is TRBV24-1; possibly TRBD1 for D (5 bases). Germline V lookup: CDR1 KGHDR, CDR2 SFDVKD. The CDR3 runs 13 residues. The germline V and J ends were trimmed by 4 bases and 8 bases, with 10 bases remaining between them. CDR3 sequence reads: CATSDSGSEKLFF. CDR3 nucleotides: TGTGCCACCAGTGACTCAGGGTCGGAAAAACTGTTTTTT.

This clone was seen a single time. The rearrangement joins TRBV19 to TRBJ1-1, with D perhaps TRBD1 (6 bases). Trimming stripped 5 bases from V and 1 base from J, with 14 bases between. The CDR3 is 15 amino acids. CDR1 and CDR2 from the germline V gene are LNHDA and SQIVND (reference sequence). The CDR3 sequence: CASSPGALGNTEAFF. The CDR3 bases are TGTGCCAGTAGTCCAGGGGCCCTGGGGAACACTGAAGCTTTCTTT.

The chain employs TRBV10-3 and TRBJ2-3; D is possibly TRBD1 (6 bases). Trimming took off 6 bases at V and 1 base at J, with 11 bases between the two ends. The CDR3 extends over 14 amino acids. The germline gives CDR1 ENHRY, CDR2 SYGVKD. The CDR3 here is CAISRGGRTDTQYF. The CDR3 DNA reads TGTGCCATCAGCCGAGGGGGACGCACAGATACGCAGTATTTT.